This entry lists 32 T cell receptor beta chains sequenced from one sample in a study of T cells in Graves' hyperthyroidism and ophthalmopathy. Amplification yielded TCR beta CDR3 regions, with RNA transcripts as the source. The HTBI set primed first-round TCR CDR3 RT-PCR. TCRdb analysed the multiplex PCR reads with MiXCR anew, one entry per CDR3 protein. The table includes 750,000 to 950,000 distinct CDR3 sequences, around 38% detected once. Sequenced input: blood. These TCRs come from a man between 18 and 29 years old with Graves' hyperthyroidism.

This clonotype was recorded at least ten times. This chain joins TRBV29-1 and TRBJ1-2, with D uncertain. Trimming took 2 bases from V and 6 from J, leaving 16 bases between them. The germline gives CDR1 SQVTM, CDR2 ANQGSEA. The CDR3 has 14 amino acids. The CDR3 reads CSVELVLGGDGYTF. The CDR3 bases are TGCAGCGTTGAATTAGTATTGGGTGGCGATGGCTACACCTTC.

V usage is TRBV19 and J usage is TRBJ1-2; 10 bases align to TRBD1. J gave up 6 bases and V 8 bases, and 21 bases lay outside the gene matches. The V gene's germline CDR1 is LNHDA and CDR2 SQIVND (reference sequence). The CDR3 is made up of 18 amino acids. The CDR3 spells CASSGGSGQGTGRNGYTF. In nucleotides, the CDR3 is TGTGCCAGTTCGGGAGGCTCGGGACAGGGGACCGGGCGGAATGGCTACACCTTC. Filled out from reference TRBV19 and TRBJ1-2, the complete variable domain reads DGGITQSPKYLFRKEGQNVTLSCEQNLNHDAMYWYRQDPGQGLRLIYYSQIVNDFQKGDIAEGYSVSREKKESFPLTVTSAQKNPTAFYLCASSGGSGQGTGRNGYTFGSGTRLTVV.

This clonotype was observed at least ten times. The J gene is TRBJ1-5, the V gene TRBV7-2; 7 nucleotides agree with TRBD1. The germline V gene encodes CDR1 SGHTA and CDR2 FQGNSA. This CDR3 spans 13 amino acids. Trimming cost V 5 bases and J 7 bases; bases outside gene matches: 5. The CDR3 here is CASSPDRVQPQHF. DNA for the CDR3: TGTGCCAGCAGCCCCGACAGGGTCCAGCCCCAGCATTTT. Combining the CDR3 with reference TRBV7-2 and TRBJ1-5 gives the whole variable domain GAGVSQSPSNKVTEKGKDVELRCDPISGHTALYWYRQSLGQGLEFLIYFQGNSAPDKSGLPSDRFSAERTGGSVSTLTIQRTQQEDSAVYLCASSPDRVQPQHFGDGTRLSIL.

The V gene is TRBV19, the J gene TRBJ1-2, with TRBD1 as a possible D gene (5 bases). Germline V gives CDR1 LNHDA, CDR2 SQIVND (reference sequence). The ends were cut back, 8 bases at V and 6 bases at J, with 28 bases in the middle. This CDR3 has 17 amino acids. The CDR3 protein is CASGRVGGGGRQDGYTF. The CDR3 nucleotides are TGTGCCAGTGGAAGAGTGGGGGGGGGAGGCCGGCAAGATGGCTACACCTTC.

With respect to this clonotype: The junction does not match germline at one end; this may be a read error. V and J are TRBV2 and TRBJ1-5; no firm D call. Germline-derived CDR1 and CDR2 are SNHLY and FYNNEI. The CDR3 is 12 residues long. Here the CDR3 reads CASSFQNRPQHF. The CDR3 nucleotides read TGTGCCAGCAGTTTTCAGAATCGGCCCCAGCATTTT.

The chain has TRBV9 and TRBJ1-1; 7 nucleotides align to TRBD1. Per the germline V gene, CDR1 is SGDLS and CDR2 is YYNGEE. V gave up 7 bases and J gave up 8 bases; unmatched junction bases: 8. This CDR3 is built from 12 residues. CDR3 sequence: CASGLLGGEAFF. CDR3 nucleotides: TGTGCCAGCGGCCTCCTAGGGGGCGAAGCTTTCTTT.

This clonotype was recorded many times. The genes are TRBV7-2 and TRBJ1-3, with D unclear. Germline-derived CDR1 and CDR2 are SGHTA and FQGNSA. V was pared by 5 bases and J by 1 base, with 12 bases between. This CDR3 has 15 amino acids. The CDR3 protein is CASSPSTNSGNTIYF. CDR3 nucleotide sequence: TGTGCCAGCAGCCCTTCGACAAATTCTGGAAACACCATATATTTT.

About this clonotype: At one of its ends the junction is not consistent with the germline gene, which may arise from a read error. V usage is TRBV4-3 and J usage is TRBJ1-1; D gene ambiguous. The CDR3 totals 14 residues. Germline lookup yields CDR1 LGHNA and CDR2 YSLEER. The CDR3 sequence is CASRQEEANTEAFF. The CDR3 region has the DNA TGCGCCAGCAGACAAGAGGAAGCGAACACTGAAGCTTTCTTT.

This clonotype was counted at least ten times. This chain connects TRBV7-8 to TRBJ1-2; 8 bases map to TRBD1. Trimming removed 5 bases from V and 7 bases from J; junction bases left unmatched: 6. CDR3 size: 13 residues. In germline, CDR1 is SGHVS, CDR2 FQNEAQ. CDR3 amino acids: CASSGDRSGGYTF. In DNA, the CDR3 is TGTGCCAGCAGCGGGGACAGGTCCGGTGGCTACACCTTC. The full variable domain, in which reference TRBV7-8 and TRBJ1-2 provide the parts outside the CDR3, is GAGVSQSPRYKVAKRGQDVALRCDPISGHVSLFWYQQALGQGPEFLTYFQNEAQLDKSGLPSDRFFAERPEGSVSTLKIQRTQQEDSAVYLCASSGDRSGGYTFGSGTRLTVV.

This sequence joins TRBV19 and TRBJ2-7, with D possibly being TRBD1 (5 bases). Germline V gene sequence: CDR1 LNHDA, CDR2 SQIVND (reference sequence). The CDR3 has 16 residues. Trimming removed 2 bases from V and 2 bases from J, with 16 bases in between. The CDR3 reads CASSINPDSPPYEQYF. In nucleotides, the CDR3 is TGTGCCAGTAGTATAAACCCCGACAGTCCCCCCTACGAGCAGTACTTC. Using reference TRBV19 and TRBJ2-7 for the parts outside the CDR3, the full variable domain is DGGITQSPKYLFRKEGQNVTLSCEQNLNHDAMYWYRQDPGQGLRLIYYSQIVNDFQKGDIAEGYSVSREKKESFPLTVTSAQKNPTAFYLCASSINPDSPPYEQYFGPGTRLTVT.

The rearrangement joins TRBV5-1 to TRBJ2-2; D is unresolved. The V end was cut by 6 bases, the J end by 3 bases, with 15 bases between. Germline assignment: CDR1 SGHRS and CDR2 YFSETQ. CDR3 size: 15 residues. In DNA form, the CDR3 reads TGCGCCAGCACGATTTGCCTGTCGGACACCGGGGAGCTGTTTTTT. It is translated as CASTICLSDTGELFF.

J is TRBJ1-1 and V is TRBV19; TRBD1 might be the D (6 bases). Trimming removed 9 bases from V and 5 bases from J, with 19 bases in between. CDR1 and CDR2 (germline): LNHDA, SQIVND (reference sequence). The CDR3 is 14 residues long. In DNA form, the CDR3 reads TGTGCCAGCAGCCTCCAGAGGGGGGATACTGAAGCTTTCTTT. This encodes CASSLQRGDTEAFF.

This rearrangement joins TRBV6-5 to TRBJ1-2; D is unresolved. CDR3 length equals 14 residues. V was clipped by 8 bases and J by 1 base, with 14 bases between them. Germline CDR1 reads MNHEY; CDR2 reads SVGAGI. For the CDR3, the DNA is TGTGCCAGCCAACCTCGATCGATTAACTATGGCTACACCTTC. It yields the protein CASQPRSINYGYTF.

The genes are TRBV2 and TRBJ2-5, with TRBD2 matching 7 bases. This CDR3 contains 16 residues. Germline-derived CDR1 and CDR2 are SNHLY and FYNNEI. The V and J ends lost 7 bases and 2 bases, in that order; junction bases with no gene match: 13. The CDR3 nucleotides are TGTGCCAGCACGCGGGAGACTAGCAGGGCGCAAGAGACCCAGTACTTC. Translation: CASTRETSRAQETQYF.

This clonotype was seen only a few times. This chain joins TRBV2 and TRBJ2-7; no clear D gene. V shed 6 bases and J shed 4 bases, with 10 bases lying between them. The CDR3 has 12 amino acids. CDR1 and CDR2 (germline): SNHLY, FYNNEI. The DNA of the CDR3 is TGTGCCAGCAGGGTGACTGAATACGAGCAGTACTTC. It is translated as CASRVTEYEQYF.

V gene TRBV9 combines with J gene TRBJ2-7; 7 bases map to TRBD1. With V trimmed by 4 bases and J by 1 base, 8 bases remained unmatched. This CDR3 has 15 amino acids. CDR1 is SGDLS, CDR2 YYNGEE, per germline. The CDR3 spells CASSLTGVPSYEQYF. DNA of the CDR3: TGTGCCAGCAGCTTAACAGGGGTCCCATCCTACGAGCAGTACTTC.

This clonotype was detected a few times. CDR3 coding DNA: TGCGCCAGCAGCCAAGTGGTCACCTATGGCTACACCTTC. Translated: CASSQVVTYGYTF. V gene TRBV4-1 combines with J gene TRBJ1-2; D unresolved. The V gene lost 1 base and the J gene lost 4 bases, with 7 bases spanning the gap. The CDR3 length is 13 residues. Germline lookup yields CDR1 MGHRA and CDR2 YSYEKL.

The chain couples TRBV29-1 to TRBJ2-2; 7 bases are a match to TRBD2. Germline CDR1 and CDR2: SQVTM and ANQGSEA. The CDR3 contains 13 residues. CDR3 in DNA: TGCAGTGGTTCACGCGGGGGCACCGGGGAGCTGTTTTTT. Translated: CSGSRGGTGELFF.

This clonotype was recorded many times. The germline gene is not matched at one end of the junction; a read error may be the cause. This rearrangement joins TRBV12-3 or TRBV12-4 to TRBJ1-3; D not certain. This CDR3 has 12 residues. The CDR3 loop is CASSLEGNTIYF. The DNA for the CDR3 is TGTGCCAGCAGCTTAGAAGGAAACACCATATATTTT.

This clonotype occurred a few times. The chain links TRBV6-1 to TRBJ2-7; TRBD1 agrees at 8 bases. The CDR3 runs 14 residues. Germline V CDR1 and CDR2: MNHNS, SASEGT. J lost 1 base, V lost 4 bases, and 3 bases had no gene match. The CDR3 DNA sequence: TGTGCCAGCAGTGTTGACAGGGGATCCTACGAGCAGTACTTC. The encoded protein is CASSVDRGSYEQYF.

V usage is TRBV7-2 and J usage is TRBJ1-4; weak D call: TRBD1 (5 bases). The germline CDR1 and CDR2 sequences are SGHTA and FQGNSA. Trimming removed 4 bases from V and 0 bases from J, with 12 bases in between. The CDR3 covers 16 residues. The CDR3 coding sequence is TGTGCCAGCAGCTACGGGGCGCTAACAACTAATGAAAAACTGTTTTTT. Its translation: CASSYGALTTNEKLFF.

The J gene is TRBJ2-5, the V gene TRBV7-9; D call uncertain. The germline V gene encodes CDR1 SEHNR and CDR2 FQNEAQ (reference sequence). This CDR3 region has 14 residues. V was cut by 6 bases and J by 4 bases, with 15 bases left in between. Here the CDR3 reads CASSEYAVGETQYF. In nucleotides, the CDR3 is TGTGCCAGCAGTGAATATGCCGTGGGAGAGACCCAGTACTTC.

The rearrangement uses TRBV4-2 and TRBJ2-2; no definite D call. The CDR3 is 15 amino acids. CDR1 and CDR2 from the germline V gene are LGHNA and YNFKEQ. The V gene lost 1 base and the J gene lost 1 base, with 7 bases spanning the gap. CDR3: CASSQGLLNTGELFF. DNA of the CDR3: TGTGCCAGCAGCCAAGGGCTCCTGAACACCGGGGAGCTGTTTTTT.

This chain links TRBV5-1 with TRBJ1-1; unclear D gene. V lost 4 bases and J lost 7, with 14 bases in between. Germline V lookup: CDR1 SGHRS, CDR2 YFSETQ. CDR3 length: 13 amino acids. CDR3 sequence: CASSPPARGEAFF. CDR3 bases: TGCGCCAGCAGCCCTCCGGCCCGAGGTGAAGCTTTCTTT.

The chain is built from TRBV12-3 or TRBV12-4 and TRBJ2-2; 7 positions agree with TRBD1. The CDR3 covers 15 residues. The ends lost 5 bases at V and 4 bases at J; junction bases unmatched: 7. The CDR3 region has the DNA TGTGCCAGCAGTCTCCGACAGGGCCCCACCGGGGAGCTGTTTTTT. This codes for CASSLRQGPTGELFF.

The V and J genes are TRBV6-5 and TRBJ1-1; tentatively, D is TRBD1 (6 bases). The CDR3 runs to 9 residues. The V end was cut by 5 bases, the J end by 11 bases, with 6 bases between. Germline V CDR1 and CDR2: MNHEY, SVGAGI. The CDR3 here is CASSQGAFF. The CDR3 DNA sequence: TGTGCCAGCAGTCAGGGGGCTTTCTTT.

This chain links TRBV19 with TRBJ1-2; 7 positions match TRBD1. In germline, CDR1 is LNHDA, CDR2 SQIVND (reference sequence). The CDR3 length is 15 residues. Trimming cost V 7 bases and J 5 bases; bases outside gene matches: 13. The chain's CDR3 is CASTSRGQHRYGYTF. CDR3 coding DNA: TGTGCCAGTACCTCCAGGGGACAGCATAGATATGGCTACACCTTC.

On this clonotype: One end of the junction varies from germline; a read error may be responsible. This rearrangement joins TRBV10-3 to TRBJ1-5; no reliable D call. CDR1 is ENHRY, CDR2 SYGVKD, per germline. This CDR3 comprises 13 residues. The CDR3 region has the DNA TGTGCCAGCAGTGAAAGATCTTCCCAGCCCCAGCATTTT. Its translation is CASSERSSQPQHF.

This clonotype was counted at least ten times. The chain couples TRBV29-1 to TRBJ2-7; D is ambiguous. V was trimmed by 5 bases and J by 3 bases, leaving 20 bases between them. The CDR3 has 15 amino acids. Germline CDR1 is SQVTM and CDR2 is ANQGSEA. The CDR3 is CSVKIGNLYHYEQYF. The CDR3 region has the DNA TGCAGCGTTAAGATCGGAAACCTATATCACTACGAGCAGTACTTC.

This clonotype turned up a few times. The V gene is TRBV12-3 or TRBV12-4, the J gene TRBJ1-2; 7 bases match TRBD1. The CDR3 contains 12 residues. After removal of 4 bases from V and 7 bases from J, the junction contained 3 bases not matched to a gene. The CDR3 region is CASSSDRAGYTF. The DNA of the CDR3 is TGTGCCAGCAGTTCCGACAGGGCTGGCTACACCTTC.

This chain joins TRBV2 and TRBJ1-6; D might be TRBD1 (6 bases). The V gene's germline CDR1 is SNHLY and CDR2 FYNNEI. CDR3 size: 14 residues. The V gene lost 7 bases and the J gene lost 3 bases, with 10 bases spanning the gap. CDR3 region: CASKRGDYNSPLHF. In DNA form, the CDR3 reads TGTGCCAGCAAGAGGGGGGACTATAATTCACCCCTCCACTTT.

This clonotype was counted at least ten times. V gene TRBV7-6 combines with J gene TRBJ2-7; no definite D call. The CDR3 runs to 14 residues. Trimming took 1 base from V and 3 from J, leaving 10 bases between them. Germline loops: CDR1 SGHVS, CDR2 FNYEAQ. The CDR3, as DNA: TGTGCCAGCAGCTTAGGTCAGTTAAACTACGAGCAGTACTTC. Amino acids: CASSLGQLNYEQYF.